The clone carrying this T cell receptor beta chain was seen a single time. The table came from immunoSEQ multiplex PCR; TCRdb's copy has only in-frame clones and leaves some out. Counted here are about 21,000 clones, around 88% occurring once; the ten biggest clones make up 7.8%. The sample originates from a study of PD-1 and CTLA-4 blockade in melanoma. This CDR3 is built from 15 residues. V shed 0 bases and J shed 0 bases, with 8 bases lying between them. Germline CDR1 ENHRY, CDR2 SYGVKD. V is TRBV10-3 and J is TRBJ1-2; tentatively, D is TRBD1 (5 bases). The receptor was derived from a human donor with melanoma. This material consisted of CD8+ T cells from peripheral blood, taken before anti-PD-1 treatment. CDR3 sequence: CAISESGTPNYGYTF. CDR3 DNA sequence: TGTGCCATCAGTGAGTCGGGGACGCCTAACTATGGCTACACCTTC.